These T cell receptor beta chains were read from a single sample in a study of shared clonotypes between healthy human individuals. Profiling relied on immunoSEQ multiplex PCR, and the TCRdb table lists in-frame clones only, not all of them. In the table there are 2 million to 2.5 million clones, 95% of which are singletons. The sample comprised naive CD4+ T cells sorted from blood. These receptors were collected from a man younger than 30 in good health. Each CDR3 is given with its conserved first and last residue. The D gene is left open where the match is weak. Not every row has a clone size; where given, it reads once, few, many or a size class.

j_gene | v_gene | abundance | d_gene | CDR3nt | CDR3aa
TRBJ1-2 | TRBV20-1 | NA | NA | TGCAGCGGGGGGCAGGAGGGTGGCTACACCTTC | CSGGQEGGYTF
TRBJ1-1 | TRBV9 | NA | NA | TGTGCCAGCAGCGTAGCTGGCGGGGGAGGAACCGAAGCTTTCTTT | CASSVAGGGGTEAFF
TRBJ2-3 | TRBV2 | NA | TRBD2 | TGTGCCAGCAGTGAAGCGCGGCTAGCGGGGGGGCCTAGAGATACGCAGTATTTT | CASSEARLAGGPRDTQYF
TRBJ1-5 | TRBV5-5 | NA | NA | TGTGCCAGCAGCTTGGAAGGAGGGAATAAGCCCCAGCATTTT | CASSLEGGNKPQHF
TRBJ2-7 | TRBV7-6 | once | TRBD1 | TGTGCCAGCAGCTTAGTTCTGGACAGGGGGACCGAGCAGTACTTC | CASSLVLDRGTEQYF
TRBJ2-5 | TRBV9 | NA | NA | TGTGCCAGCAACATGGACTCCGAGTGGGAGACCCAGTACTTC | CASNMDSEWETQYF
TRBJ1-1 | TRBV10-2 | NA | NA | TGCGCCAGCAGTGAGAGAGGGGCCGGTAGCACTGAAGCTTTCTTT | CASSERGAGSTEAFF
TRBJ2-7 | TRBV4-1 | NA | NA | TGCGCCAGCAGCCAGAAGGGAAGGGCTAGCTCCTACGAGCAGTACTTC | CASSQKGRASSYEQYF
TRBJ1-2 | TRBV7-9 | NA | NA | TGTGCCAGCGGACGTCTCGGGGAAGGCTACACCTTC | CASGRLGEGYTF
TRBJ1-2 | TRBV9 | NA | NA | TGTGCCAGCAGCGTAGGCGAGGGGCGGAATGGCTACACCTTC | CASSVGEGRNGYTF
TRBJ2-7 | TRBV5-1 | NA | NA | TGCGCCAGCTGGGAAAATCGGCCGTCCGAGCAGTACTTC | CASWENRPSEQYF
TRBJ2-7 | TRBV7-2 | NA | NA | TGTGCCAGCAGCGTGACGGGACACCTGAGCTCCTACGAGCAGTACTTC | CASSVTGHLSSYEQYF
TRBJ1-1 | TRBV5-8 | NA | TRBD1 | TGTGCCAGCAGCTTTGCCACCTGGACAGGGAGTTGGTACACTGAAGCTTTCTTT | CASSFATWTGSWYTEAFF
TRBJ1-5 | TRBV30 | NA | NA | TGTGCCTGGAGTCTTACAACCTACAATCAGCCCCAGCATTTT | CAWSLTTYNQPQHF
TRBJ2-7 | TRBV5-1 | NA | TRBD1 | TGCGCCAGCAGCTTGGGAAGGACAGGGGATTCCTACGAGCAGTACTTC | CASSLGRTGDSYEQYF
TRBJ2-7 | TRBV6-1 | NA | TRBD1 | TGTGCCAGCAGCACCGGGACAGGGTCCTACGAGCAGTACTTC | CASSTGTGSYEQYF
TRBJ1-4 | TRBV27 | NA | NA | TGTGCCAGCGCTTTTTTAGGGTCTGAAAAACTGTTTTTT | CASAFLGSEKLFF
TRBJ1-3 | TRBV7-2 | NA | NA | TGTGCCAGCAGCTTATATGACGGAACCTCTGGAAACACCATATATTTT | CASSLYDGTSGNTIYF
TRBJ2-2 | TRBV19 | NA | NA | TGTGCCAGTAAGACAGGACCAACGAACACCGGGGAGCTGTTTTTT | CASKTGPTNTGELFF
TRBJ2-5 | TRBV5-1 | NA | TRBD2 | TGCGCCAGCAGCCCGGGACTAGCGGGACAAGAGACCCAGTACTTC | CASSPGLAGQETQYF
TRBJ2-5 | TRBV27 | NA | NA | TGTGCCAGCACCCCCATGGCGGGGTTGTACCAAGAGACCCAGTACTTC | CASTPMAGLYQETQYF
TRBJ2-7 | TRBV7-9 | NA | NA | TGTGCCAGCAGCCATGAGTGGGGCGGCGAGCAGTACTTC | CASSHEWGGEQYF
TRBJ1-4 | TRBV7-2 | NA | NA | TGTGCCAGCAGCTTAGATAGGTTGTCAAAACTGTTTTTT | CASSLDRLSKLFF
TRBJ2-1 | TRBV19 | NA | TRBD1 | TGTGCCAGTAGTATCGCGGACAGGGGCCCCTACAATGAGCAGTTCTTC | CASSIADRGPYNEQFF
TRBJ2-7 | TRBV29-1 | NA | TRBD2 | TGCAGCGTTACTAGCGTAAGAAGCAGCTCCTACGAGCAGTACTTC | CSVTSVRSSSYEQYF
TRBJ1-6 | TRBV6-5 | NA | NA | TGTGCCAGCAGCCTTTATAATTCACCCCTCCACTTT | CASSLYNSPLHF
TRBJ1-1 | TRBV11-2 | NA | NA | TGTGCCAGCAGCTTTTTAAGGGGGGGGATGAACACTGAAGCTTTCTTT | CASSFLRGGMNTEAFF
TRBJ2-7 | TRBV10-3 | NA | NA | TGTGCCATCAGTGAGTCGAGTCTCTACGAGCAGTACTTC | CAISESSLYEQYF
TRBJ1-6 | TRBV21-1 | NA | NA | TGTGCCAGCAGCAAAGAGGCGGAGTACAGGGGGGGAAATTCACCCCTCCACTTT | CASSKEAEYRGGNSPLHF
TRBJ1-3 | TRBV11-2 | NA | NA | TGTGCCAGCAGCTTGGGAGGACCCTCTGGAAACACCATATATTTT | CASSLGGPSGNTIYF
TRBJ2-1 | TRBV10-3 | NA | NA | TGTGCCATCAGTCGAGGGGGAGATCTCAATGAGCAGTTCTTC | CAISRGGDLNEQFF